This T cell receptor (beta chain) came from a study of T cells after yellow fever vaccination. Study results and caveats: Detected again after the booster were most primary-vaccination clones, at nearly 97% CD4 and 88% CD8. Repertoires sorted by FACS could include abundant clonotypes that are contaminants from the bulk population.

There are many counts of this clonotype. Its specificity is unknown. V lost 6 bases and J lost 10, with 13 bases in between. This CDR3 is built from 13 residues. CDR1 is MNHNS and CDR2 is SASEGT in the germline V gene. TCRdb redid the calling of the 5' RACE reads with MiXCR, one entry per CDR3 protein. The sample lists 250,000 to 400,000 distinct CDR3 sequences, over 3.5% occurring once. Sample: PBMCs, taken 15 days after the yellow fever booster vaccination. The source is a man aged 18-30 years who received the YFV17D yellow fever vaccine. This sequence joins TRBV6-1 and TRBJ1-6, with D possibly being TRBD1 (5 bases). The CDR3, as DNA: TGTGCCAGCAGCCCAAGGGGTCCATCACCCCTCCACTTT. This sequence encodes CASSPRGPSPLHF.